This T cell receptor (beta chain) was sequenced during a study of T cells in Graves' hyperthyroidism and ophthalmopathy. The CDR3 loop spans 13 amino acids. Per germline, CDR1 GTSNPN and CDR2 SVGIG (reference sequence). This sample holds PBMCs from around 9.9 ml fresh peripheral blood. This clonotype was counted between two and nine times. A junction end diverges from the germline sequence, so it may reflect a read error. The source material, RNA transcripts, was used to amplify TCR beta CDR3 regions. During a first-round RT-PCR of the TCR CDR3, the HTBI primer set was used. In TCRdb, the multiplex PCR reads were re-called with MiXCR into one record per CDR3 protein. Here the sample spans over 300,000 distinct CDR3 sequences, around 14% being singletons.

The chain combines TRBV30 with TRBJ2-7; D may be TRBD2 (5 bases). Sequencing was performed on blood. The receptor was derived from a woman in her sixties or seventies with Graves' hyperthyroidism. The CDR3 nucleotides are TGTGCCTGGAGTGTTCTCCGAGGGTACGAGCAATACTTC. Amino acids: CAWSVLRGYEQYF.